The 26 T cell receptor beta chains presented below share a single source sample, sequenced in a study of blood T cell repertoires in COVID-19 (dated by TCRdb to the early 2020s). Library creation used the immunoSEQ multiplex PCR assay. Drawn from immuneACCESS, this table holds only the in-frame rearrangements with V and J called that TCRdb kept. Clones are partly lost; checked studies trace under half to an unresolved V gene and leave the rest unexplained. The sample has approximately 240,000 clones on record, approximately 92% of them singletons. Together, the top ten hold 3% to 3.5% of the sample. The sample was PBMCs or T cells enriched from blood (not recorded which). The origin of the receptors is a woman between 18 and 29 years old in a cohort exposed to, infected with or recovered from COVID-19 (not recorded which).

The V gene is TRBV28, the J gene TRBJ2-2; a weak D match, TRBD1 (6 bases). The V end lost 3 bases, the J end lost 5 bases, and 16 bases lay between the germline ends. The CDR3 extends over 16 amino acids. The germline V gene encodes CDR1 MDHEN and CDR2 SYDVKM. CDR3 amino acids: CASSFPPNRDTGELFF. In nucleotides, the CDR3 is TGTGCCAGCAGTTTTCCGCCAAACAGGGATACCGGGGAGCTGTTTTTT.

The chain couples TRBV7-2 to TRBJ2-3; no clear D. The CDR3 loop spans 13 amino acids. V dropped 1 base and J dropped 4 bases, with 6 bases sitting between them. Germline V gene lookup returns CDR1 SGHTA and CDR2 FQGNSA. The CDR3 loop is CASSLGAPDTQYF. The DNA of the CDR3 is TGTGCCAGCAGCTTAGGGGCCCCAGATACGCAGTATTTT.

This chain joins TRBV4-1 and TRBJ2-1; 8 nucleotides line up with TRBD2. The V segment lost 1 base and the J segment 7 bases; nucleotides outside the gene matches: 15. Germline assignment: CDR1 MGHRA and CDR2 YSYEKL. This CDR3 contains 18 residues. The CDR3 here is CASSQVGPPGGRPNEQFF. Here the CDR3 DNA reads TGCGCCAGCAGCCAAGTGGGGCCCCCTGGCGGGAGGCCAAATGAGCAGTTCTTC.

J is TRBJ1-1 and V is TRBV14; D is unresolved. The CDR3 is 14 amino acids. In germline, CDR1 is SGHDN, CDR2 FVKESK. V was trimmed by 2 bases and J by 0 bases, leaving 7 bases between them. In DNA form, the CDR3 reads TGTGCCAGCAGCCAATTCGAGCTGAACACTGAAGCTTTCTTT. This codes for CASSQFELNTEAFF.

In this sample, this clone turned up once. The chain combines TRBV3-1 (or the pseudogene TRBV3-2) with TRBJ2-5, with 10 bases that match TRBD1. CDR1 and CDR2 from the germline V gene are LGHDT and YNNKEL (reference sequence). The V and J ends lost 1 base and 5 bases, in that order; junction bases with no gene match: 4. The CDR3 contains 15 residues. This chain's CDR3 is CASSQGDRGWETQYF. The CDR3 nucleotides read TGTGCCAGCAGCCAAGGGGACAGGGGCTGGGAGACCCAGTACTTC.

This clone was detected once. This chain joins TRBV2 and TRBJ1-5, with D possibly matching TRBD1 (6 bases). Germline V gene sequence: CDR1 SNHLY, CDR2 FYNNEI. The V end lost 8 bases, the J end lost 4 bases, and 9 bases lay between the germline ends. The CDR3 is 12 residues long. The CDR3 nucleotides read TGTGCCAGCGCAACAGGGAATCAGCCCCAGCATTTT. This codes for CASATGNQPQHF.

The V call is TRBV2, the J call TRBJ2-2, with 7 bases fitting TRBD2. The germline V gene has CDR1 SNHLY and CDR2 FYNNEI. The CDR3 has 19 amino acids. V shed 4 bases and J 4 bases; nucleotides not matched to a gene: 18. CDR3 bases: TGTGCCAGCAGTGGTTCCGTCGGGGGAGGGTTATCGAGCACCGGGGAGCTGTTTTTT. This translates into CASSGSVGGGLSSTGELFF. The variable domain in full, completed from reference TRBV2 and TRBJ2-2, reads EPEVTQTPSHQVTQMGQEVILRCVPISNHLYFYWYRQILGQKVEFLVSFYNNEISEKSEIFDDQFSVERPDGSNFTLKIRSTKLEDSAMYFCASSGSVGGGLSSTGELFFGEGSRLTVL.

This clone was seen just once. The chain uses TRBV11-2 and TRBJ2-7; a possible D gene is TRBD1 (6 bases). Germline assignment: CDR1 SGHAT and CDR2 FQNNGV. Deletions cut 1 base from V and 4 bases from J, with 14 bases between. The CDR3 loop spans 15 amino acids. CDR3 sequence reads: CASSLGVRGRYEQYF. The CDR3 DNA is TGTGCCAGCAGCTTAGGGGTCAGGGGTCGGTACGAGCAGTACTTC.

This chain joins TRBV18 and TRBJ1-1, with D possibly TRBD1 on 5 matching bases. V lost 4 bases, J lost 5 bases, and 14 bases lay in between. The CDR3 is 14 amino acids. Germline V gene data show CDR1 as KGHSH and CDR2 as LQKENI. Here the CDR3 reads CASSRSSGGTEAFF. The CDR3, as DNA: TGTGCCAGCTCACGGTCCAGCGGGGGGACTGAAGCTTTCTTT.

The rearrangement links TRBV30 to TRBJ2-7, with D uncertain. The CDR3 has 15 amino acids. V was clipped by 0 bases and J by 6 bases, with 18 bases between them. Germline V gene data show CDR1 as GTSNPN and CDR2 as SVGIG (reference sequence). Here the CDR3 DNA reads TGTGCCTGGAGTGTGATACCTAGTCACTCTTCCGAGCAGTACTTC. Amino acids: CAWSVIPSHSSEQYF.

V and J are TRBV2 and TRBJ2-1, with D possibly being TRBD2 (7 bases). CDR3 length: 13 amino acids. The V end was cut by 8 bases, the J end by 3 bases, with 11 bases between. Germline values: CDR1 SNHLY, CDR2 FYNNEI. The CDR3 sequence is CASGGAVYNEQFF. DNA for the CDR3: TGTGCCAGCGGGGGGGCCGTCTACAATGAGCAGTTCTTC.

This chain connects TRBV18 to TRBJ2-1; TRBD2 agrees at 10 bases. From germline, CDR1 is KGHSH and CDR2 LQKENI. V lost 1 base to trimming and J lost 7 bases; unmatched junction nucleotides: 4. The CDR3 spans 15 residues. CDR3 sequence reads: CASSPQRGGVNEQFF. DNA for the CDR3: TGTGCCAGCTCACCACAGCGGGGGGGCGTAAATGAGCAGTTCTTC.

The rearrangement uses TRBV5-1 and TRBJ1-1; 11 bases agree with TRBD1. The CDR3 is made up of 16 amino acids. Per germline, CDR1 SGHRS and CDR2 YFSETQ. V lost 4 bases to trimming and J lost 0 bases; unmatched junction nucleotides: 5. CDR3 coding DNA: TGCGCCAGCAGCGCCCGGACAGGGGGCCTGAACACTGAAGCTTTCTTT. Protein sequence: CASSARTGGLNTEAFF.

The chain has TRBV25-1 and TRBJ1-1, with 7 bases lining up with TRBD1. Germline CDR1 and CDR2: MGHDK and SYGVNS. V gave up 6 bases and J gave up 2 bases; unmatched junction bases: 9. CDR3 length: 15 amino acids. The CDR3 bases are TGTGCCAGCAGGCTCTGGGACAGAGAAAACACTGAAGCTTTCTTT. This gives the protein CASRLWDRENTEAFF.

The CDR3 reads CASSTRDRADTQYF. CDR3 DNA: TGTGCCAGCAGTACCCGGGACAGGGCCGATACGCAGTATTTT. The chain recombines TRBV28 with TRBJ2-3, with TRBD1 identical over 9 bases. The length of the CDR3 is 14 residues. Trimming cost V 5 bases and J 6 bases; bases outside gene matches: 6. Germline CDR1 reads MDHEN; CDR2 reads SYDVKM.

The V gene is TRBV2, the J gene TRBJ1-1; D remains unclear. The V gene's germline CDR1 is SNHLY and CDR2 FYNNEI. Trimming took 2 bases from V and 9 from J, leaving 13 bases between them. CDR3 length equals 13 residues. The CDR3 nucleotides read TGTGCCAGCAGTGAATCCGGGGAAGGAAAAGCTTTCTTT. Its translation: CASSESGEGKAFF.

This chain connects TRBV6-4 to TRBJ1-2; tentative D call: TRBD1 (5 bases). Germline V gene lookup returns CDR1 MRHNA and CDR2 SNTAGT. The CDR3 has 12 residues. V was trimmed by 8 bases and J by 5 bases, leaving 12 bases between them. CDR3 in DNA: TGTGCCAGCTCAAAGGAGGGGTATGGCTACACCTTC. It translates to CASSKEGYGYTF.

The CDR3 coding sequence is TGTGCCAGCAGGCTGACAGGGGGAGGGGACACTGAAGCTTTCTTT. Translating gives CASRLTGGGDTEAFF. The chain combines TRBV7-3 with TRBJ1-1; 9 nucleotides match TRBD1. V lost 6 bases to trimming and J lost 3 bases; unmatched junction nucleotides: 8. The germline V gene encodes CDR1 SGHTA and CDR2 FQGTGA. CDR3 size: 15 residues. The whole variable domain, filled in from reference TRBV7-3 and TRBJ1-1, reads GAGVSQTPSNKVTEKGKYVELRCDPISGHTALYWYRQSLGQGPEFLIYFQGTGAADDSGLPNDRFFAVRPEGSVSTLKIQRTERGDSAVYLCASRLTGGGDTEAFFGQGTRLTVV.

The rearrangement links TRBV19 to TRBJ1-1, with D possibly matching TRBD1 (6 bases). The CDR3 has 14 amino acids. Trimming took 7 bases from V and 1 from J, leaving 13 bases between them. Germline loops: CDR1 LNHDA, CDR2 SQIVND (reference sequence). As DNA, the CDR3 is TGTGCCAGTAAATCGGGACAAGGGAACACTGAAGCTTTCTTT. Translation: CASKSGQGNTEAFF.

The genes are TRBV7-9 and TRBJ2-3, with 8 bases fitting TRBD1. Trimming removed 5 bases from V and 3 bases from J; junction bases left unmatched: 4. There are 14 residues in the CDR3. Germline V CDR1 and CDR2: SEHNR, FQNEAQ (reference sequence). This CDR3 reads CASSHYRGTDTQYF. The CDR3 bases are TGTGCCAGCAGCCACTACAGGGGGACAGATACGCAGTATTTT.

This clone was recorded only once. The chain joins TRBV11-3 to TRBJ1-4; a possible D gene is TRBD1 (6 bases). V lost 5 bases to trimming and J lost 10 bases, with 17 bases between them. The CDR3 contains 14 residues. From germline, CDR1 is SGHNT and CDR2 YENEEA. This CDR3 is CASSTDDRSRKLFF. Here the CDR3 DNA reads TGTGCCAGCAGCACTGATGACAGGAGTAGAAAACTGTTTTTT.

The chain links TRBV10-2 to TRBJ1-4; no clear D. The CDR3 runs to 14 residues. Germline CDR1 and CDR2: WSHSY and SAAADI. Trimming left V 2 bases short and J 4 bases short, with 8 bases between. For the CDR3, the DNA is TGCGCCAGCAGTGAGGGACTGTTTAATGAAAAACTGTTTTTT. It codes for CASSEGLFNEKLFF.

V and J are TRBV11-3 and TRBJ2-2; 7 bases agree with TRBD1. Germline trimming cut 5 bases from V and 2 bases from J; bases unmatched to any gene: 8. Germline V gene lookup returns CDR1 SGHNT and CDR2 YENEEA. The CDR3 has 16 amino acids. The chain's CDR3 is CASSTRTGTNTGELFF. DNA for the CDR3: TGTGCCAGCAGCACAAGGACAGGTACCAACACCGGGGAGCTGTTTTTT.

The chain combines TRBV28 with TRBJ1-1, with D hard to call. Germline CDR1 reads MDHEN; CDR2 reads SYDVKM. The CDR3 has 12 amino acids. Trimming pared 2 bases from V and 5 bases from J, leaving 6 bases between. The CDR3: CASSLPSTEAFF. Written as DNA, the CDR3 is TGTGCCAGCAGTTTACCCTCTACTGAAGCTTTCTTT.

This chain connects TRBV9 to TRBJ2-5; D is possibly TRBD2 (6 bases). Germline V CDR1 and CDR2: SGDLS, YYNGEE. The CDR3 is 14 amino acids. V lost 3 bases and J lost 0, with 9 bases in between. The CDR3 nucleotides are TGTGCCAGCAGCGCGGGGGAGTACCAAGAGACCCAGTACTTC. It codes for CASSAGEYQETQYF.

This clone was observed a single time. The chain carries TRBV7-6 and TRBJ1-4, with 8 nucleotides matching TRBD1. Germline V gene data show CDR1 as SGHVS and CDR2 as FNYEAQ. The V segment lost 5 bases and the J segment 8 bases; nucleotides outside the gene matches: 7. The CDR3 spans 14 residues. CDR3 DNA sequence: TGTGCCAGCAGCCCAGGGGGCGGACGGGAAAAACTGTTTTTT. Translated, it gives CASSPGGGREKLFF.